A selection of T cell receptor beta chains follows, all from one sample in a study of shared clonotypes between healthy human individuals. The method was immunoSEQ multiplex PCR; TCRdb's version includes in-frame clones alone and lacks a portion of them. The profile shows about 2.4 million clones, roughly 93% of them singletons. The sequencing input was naive CD4+ T cells from PBMCs. The receptors shown here come from a man aged 18-30 years in good health. Some clones in this sample may be carry-over from other donors' samples. Both conserved end residues are part of each CDR3. D genes are given only for firm matches. Expanded clones are given a class, and other clones once, few, many or no size at all.

. TRBD1 TRBJ1-1 TRBV27 CASSPKRTGRTEAFF TGTGCCAGCAGCCCCAAGAGGACAGGGAGAACTGAAGCTTTCTTT
. TRBD2 TRBJ2-4 TRBV14 CASSPSGRAKNIQYF TGTGCCAGCAGCCCTAGCGGGAGAGCCAAAAACATTCAGTACTTC
once . TRBJ1-5 TRBV5-4 CASSLAGGNQPQHF TGTGCCAGCAGCTTGGCCGGGGGGAATCAGCCCCAGCATTTT
. TRBD1 TRBJ2-7 TRBV5-4 CASSPRTGPYEQYF TGTGCCAGCAGCCCTCGGACAGGGCCCTACGAGCAGTACTTC
. TRBD1 TRBJ1-5 TRBV30 CAWSSDRGSNQPQHF TGTGCCTGGAGTTCGGACAGGGGTAGCAATCAGCCCCAGCATTTT
. TRBD2 TRBJ2-1 TRBV5-1 CASSYLAGAWNEQFF TGCGCCAGTTCTTATCTAGCGGGAGCTTGGAATGAGCAGTTCTTC
once . TRBJ1-2 TRBV4-2 CASSQVSLGLEGYTF TGTGCCAGCAGCCAAGTTTCCCTGGGCCTGGAGGGCTACACCTTT
. . TRBJ2-6 TRBV28 CASSGGTVSGANVLTF TGTGCCAGCAGTGGGGGGACAGTTTCTGGGGCCAACGTCCTGACTTTC
. TRBD1 TRBJ2-7 TRBV5-4 CASRGQGTYEQYF TGTGCCAGCAGGGGACAGGGGACCTACGAGCAGTACTTC
. . TRBJ1-2 TRBV29-1 CSVSQGVNYGYTF TGCAGCGTTTCACAGGGTGTCAACTATGGCTACACCTTC
. TRBD2 TRBJ2-7 TRBV5-1 CASSLGPSVAGALYEQYF TGCGCCAGCAGCTTGGGTCCTAGCGTAGCGGGCGCTCTCTACGAGCAGTACTTC
. . TRBJ2-1 TRBV5-1 CASSLIPRGLYEQFF TGCGCCAGCAGCTTGATCCCCCGGGGGTTGTATGAGCAGTTCTTC
once . TRBJ2-3 TRBV4-3 CASSHLRDTQYF TGCGCCAGCAGCCACCTGAGAGATACGCAGTATTTT
few . TRBJ1-1 TRBV30 CAWTVIRSTEAFF TGTGCCTGGACCGTGATCCGAAGCACTGAAGCTTTCTTT
. . TRBJ2-1 TRBV7-2 CASSWESGNWGQFF TGTGCCAGCAGCTGGGAATCAGGGAATTGGGGGCAGTTCTTC
. TRBD2 TRBJ2-7 TRBV13 CASSFRTSGSLGEQYF TGTGCCAGCAGCTTTAGGACTAGCGGGTCTCTTGGAGAGCAGTACTTC
. . TRBJ2-7 TRBV6-5 CASRRQSSYEQYF TGTGCCAGCAGGAGACAGAGCTCCTACGAGCAGTACTTC
. TRBD1 TRBJ2-1 TRBV30 CAWGTGHYNEQFF TGTGCCTGGGGGACAGGACATTACAATGAGCAGTTCTTC
. . TRBJ2-3 TRBV30 CAWSGPGRGSKTDTQYF TGTGCCTGGAGCGGGCCAGGGCGGGGTAGTAAGACAGATACGCAGTATTTT
. . TRBJ2-7 TRBV27 CASRRGGRPEQYF TGTGCCAGCAGGAGAGGGGGGCGCCCCGAGCAGTACTTC
. . TRBJ2-1 TRBV6-5 CASSPPGSPFNEQFF TGTGCCAGCAGCCCACCAGGGAGCCCATTCAATGAGCAGTTCTTC
once . TRBJ2-5 TRBV6-5 CASKRTGLGVETQYF TGTGCCAGCAAACGAACAGGGCTCGGAGTCGAGACCCAGTACTTC
. TRBD1 TRBJ2-7 TRBV28 CASSSQPSGTGGGYEQYF TGTGCCAGCAGTTCCCAGCCCTCCGGGACAGGGGGCGGGTACGAGCAGTACTTC
. . TRBJ1-1 TRBV5-1 CASSSRVADTEAFF TGCGCCAGCAGCTCAAGGGTGGCAGACACTGAAGCTTTCTTT
. . TRBJ1-2 TRBV7-2 CASSFFDSYGYTF TGTGCCAGCAGCTTTTTCGACAGCTATGGCTACACCTTC
. TRBD2 TRBJ2-1 TRBV29-1 CSVEEVLAGSYNEQFF TGCAGCGTTGAAGAGGTACTAGCGGGATCCTACAATGAGCAGTTCTTC
. . TRBJ2-1 TRBV28 CASSSRTTWRYYNEQFF TGTGCCAGCAGTTCCCGGACTACTTGGCGGTACTACAATGAGCAGTTCTTC
. . TRBJ1-2 TRBV5-4 CASSPDQGRDGYTF TGTGCCAGCAGCCCGGATCAGGGGAGGGATGGCTACACCTTC
. . TRBJ1-2 TRBV2 CASSDGVTTNYGYTF TGTGCCAGCAGTGATGGGGTTACTACTAACTATGGCTACACCTTC
. . TRBJ2-7 TRBV5-6 CASSLRTASYEQYF TGTGCCAGCAGCTTAAGGACAGCCTCCTACGAGCAGTACTTC
. . TRBJ2-2 TRBV14 CASSHYRRGQTGELFF TGTGCCAGCAGCCATTATCGGCGGGGACAAACCGGGGAGCTGTTTTTT
. TRBD1 TRBJ1-2 TRBV29-1 CSGRQGVGGYTF TGCAGCGGGCGACAGGGGGTAGGTGGCTACACCTTC
. . TRBJ1-2 TRBV6-6 CASSYPPVGNYGYTF TGTGCCAGCAGTTACCCCCCTGTGGGGAACTATGGCTACACCTTC
few . TRBJ1-2 TRBV6-1 CATGRRSYGYTF TGTGCCACCGGGAGGCGCAGCTATGGCTACACCTTC
. TRBD1 TRBJ2-7 TRBV27 CASSQGVGSSYEQYF TGTGCCAGCAGCCAGGGGGTTGGGAGCTCCTACGAGCAGTACTTC
. TRBD1 TRBJ1-1 TRBV15 CATSRDRGQGGNTEAFF TGTGCCACCAGCAGAGATCGGGGACAGGGAGGGAACACTGAAGCTTTCTTT
. TRBD2 TRBJ2-1 TRBV5-1 CASSFVGGSYNEQFF TGCGCCAGCAGCTTCGTCGGGGGGTCCTACAATGAGCAGTTCTTC
. . TRBJ2-7 TRBV19 CASSIRGRGGNEQYF TGTGCCAGTAGTATAAGAGGCAGGGGGGGAAACGAGCAGTACTTC
. . TRBJ2-7 TRBV10-2 CASSGAGTYEQYF TGCGCCAGCAGTGGGGCCGGAACCTACGAGCAGTACTTC
. . TRBJ2-5 TRBV9 CASSVDNTVGETQYF TGTGCCAGCAGCGTAGATAACACAGTGGGGGAGACCCAGTACTTC
. . TRBJ1-1 TRBV18 CASSPVLETLPLGAFF TGTGCCAGCTCACCAGTTTTGGAAACTCTTCCCCTGGGAGCTTTCTTT
. TRBD1 TRBJ1-2 TRBV7-8 CASSRYQGAKVLSANLYGYTF TGTGCCAGCAGCAGGTATCAGGGGGCGAAAGTCCTATCGGCGAACCTGTATGGCTACACCTTC
. . TRBJ1-5 TRBV28 CASSLWPVLGPSNQPQHF TGTGCCAGCAGTTTATGGCCGGTTTTGGGCCCCAGCAATCAGCCCCAGCATTTT